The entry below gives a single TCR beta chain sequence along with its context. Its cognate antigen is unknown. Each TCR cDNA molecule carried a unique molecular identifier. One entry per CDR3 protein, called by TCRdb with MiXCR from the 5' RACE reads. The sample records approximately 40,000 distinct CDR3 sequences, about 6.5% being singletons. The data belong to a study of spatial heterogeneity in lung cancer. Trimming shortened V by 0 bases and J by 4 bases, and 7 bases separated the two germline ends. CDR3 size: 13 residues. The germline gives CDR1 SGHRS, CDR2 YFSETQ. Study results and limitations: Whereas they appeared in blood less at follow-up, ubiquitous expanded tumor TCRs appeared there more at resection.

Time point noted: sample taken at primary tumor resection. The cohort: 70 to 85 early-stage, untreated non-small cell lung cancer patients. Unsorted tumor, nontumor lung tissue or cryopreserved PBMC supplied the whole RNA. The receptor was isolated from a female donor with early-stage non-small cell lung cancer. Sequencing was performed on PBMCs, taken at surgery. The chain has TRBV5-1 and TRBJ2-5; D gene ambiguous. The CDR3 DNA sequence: TGCGCCAGCAGCTTGGAAATTCTAGAGACCCAGTACTTC. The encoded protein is CASSLEILETQYF.